This entry lists 32 T cell receptor beta chains sequenced from one sample in a study of shared clonotypes between healthy human individuals. Sequencing used immunoSEQ multiplex PCR; TCRdb keeps in-frame clones, though not all of them. The sample shows fewer than 400,000 clones, approximately 74% of them seen only once. Sequencing was done on a sample of memory CD4+ T cells sorted from blood. The subset is: CD45RA-negative fraction. The receptor source for this set is a man under 40 in good health.

The chain uses TRBV6-5 and TRBJ2-7; 13 positions match TRBD2. CDR1 is MNHEY, CDR2 SVGAGI, per germline. The CDR3 sequence is 15 residues long. V was clipped by 7 bases and J by 2 bases; unmatched bases: 5. CDR3 nucleotide sequence: TGTGCCAGCACCCAGACTAGCGGGAGGCCCTACGAGCAGTACTTC. Protein sequence: CASTQTSGRPYEQYF.

This clone is a singleton in its sample. In DNA form, the CDR3 reads TGTGCCAGCAGTTTATTGGCTCACTACGAGCAGTACTTC. Translation: CASSLLAHYEQYF. The chain combines TRBV27 with TRBJ2-7, with D unclear. Germline loops: CDR1 MNHEY, CDR2 SMNVEV (reference sequence). V was pared by 1 base and J by 3 bases, with 7 bases between. This CDR3 is built from 13 residues.

This chain connects TRBV5-1 to TRBJ1-1; D is undetermined. Germline loops: CDR1 SGHRS, CDR2 YFSETQ. The CDR3 has 16 amino acids. V was pared by 0 bases and J by 0 bases, with 12 bases between. The CDR3 region is CASSLGVAGLNTEAFF. DNA for the CDR3: TGCGCCAGCAGCTTGGGGGTGGCGGGGTTGAACACTGAAGCTTTCTTT.

A single count supports this clone. The genes are TRBV18 and TRBJ1-4; D is unclear. This CDR3 has 14 residues. Germline-derived CDR1 and CDR2 are KGHSH and LQKENI. The V end was cut by 2 bases, the J end by 0 bases, with 4 bases between. DNA for the CDR3: TGTGCCAGCTCACCATCCCCAACTAATGAAAAACTGTTTTTT. Protein sequence: CASSPSPTNEKLFF.

The rearrangement links TRBV10-1 to TRBJ1-1; 7 nucleotides align to TRBD1. Germline-derived CDR1 and CDR2 are WNHNN and SYGVQD (reference sequence). CDR3 size: 17 residues. V dropped 1 base and J dropped 4; count of bases not matched to a gene: 12. The CDR3 reads CASSELGRGLLGTEAFF. DNA of the CDR3: TGCGCCAGCAGTGAGTTGGGGAGGGGGCTATTAGGCACTGAAGCTTTCTTT.

The V call is TRBV18, the J call TRBJ2-5, with D unclear. CDR1 is KGHSH and CDR2 is LQKENI in the germline V gene. The CDR3 consists of 12 residues. V lost 5 bases, J lost 3 bases, and 7 bases lay in between. The CDR3 DNA is TGTGCCAGCTCAAAGTCTGAAGAGACCCAGTACTTC. Translated: CASSKSEETQYF.

The chain recombines TRBV19 with TRBJ1-5; D perhaps matches TRBD1 (5 bases). V dropped 6 bases and J dropped 6 bases, with 12 bases sitting between them. This CDR3 comprises 13 residues. Germline CDR1 reads LNHDA; CDR2 reads SQIVND (reference sequence). The CDR3 loop is CASRAAGTQPQHF. CDR3 DNA sequence: TGTGCCAGTAGGGCCGCAGGGACTCAGCCCCAGCATTTT.

The chain has TRBV29-1 and TRBJ2-3; TRBD2 agrees at 14 bases. V dropped 3 bases and J dropped 4; count of bases not matched to a gene: 3. Germline V gene data show CDR1 as SQVTM and CDR2 as ANQGSEA. This CDR3 contains 15 residues. The CDR3 sequence: CSVDGTSGRPDTQYF. In nucleotides, the CDR3 is TGCAGCGTTGACGGGACTAGCGGGAGACCAGATACGCAGTATTTT.

This chain links TRBV5-1 with TRBJ1-2, with no clear D. Germline assignment: CDR1 SGHRS and CDR2 YFSETQ. Deletions cut 3 bases from V and 4 bases from J, with 10 bases between. The CDR3 extends over 13 amino acids. CDR3 coding DNA: TGCGCCAGCAGCTCCGGGAGGATCTATGGCTACACCTTC. Translation gives CASSSGRIYGYTF.

This chain joins TRBV27 and TRBJ2-3; TRBD1 matches at 9 bases. Germline CDR1 reads MNHEY; CDR2 reads SMNVEV (reference sequence). With 4 bases clipped from V and 2 bases from J, the junction kept 7 bases outside the gene matches. The CDR3 has 16 amino acids. CDR3 loop: CASSSAGQGYTDTQYF. The CDR3 nucleotides read TGTGCCAGCAGTTCCGCGGGACAGGGTTACACAGATACGCAGTATTTT.

Here the CDR3 DNA reads TGCGCCAGCAGCTTGGATAACGATGAGCAGTTCTTC. It codes for CASSLDNDEQFF. V is TRBV5-1 and J is TRBJ2-1; D not certain. V was clipped by 0 bases and J by 8 bases, with 6 bases between them. The CDR3 contains 12 residues. Germline CDR1 and CDR2: SGHRS and YFSETQ.

The chain employs TRBV28 and TRBJ1-2; D might be TRBD1 (6 bases). The CDR3 is 12 amino acids. The V end lost 7 bases, the J end lost 6 bases, and 12 bases lay between the germline ends. Germline-derived CDR1 and CDR2 are MDHEN and SYDVKM. CDR3 amino acids: CASTRQVDGYTF. The CDR3 DNA sequence: TGTGCCAGCACCAGACAGGTTGATGGCTACACCTTC.

This clone was counted a few times. The V call is TRBV28, the J call TRBJ2-3, with TRBD1 identical over 7 bases. This CDR3 is built from 14 residues. The V and J ends lost 6 bases and 5 bases, in that order; junction bases with no gene match: 8. Germline CDR1 reads MDHEN; CDR2 reads SYDVKM. The CDR3 sequence: CASSITGVRDTQYF. Written as DNA, the CDR3 is TGTGCCAGCAGCATTACAGGGGTGAGAGATACGCAGTATTTT.

The chain joins TRBV6-1 to TRBJ1-4; D may be TRBD1 (5 bases). V lost 2 bases and J 2 bases, leaving 12 bases between the germline ends. The germline V gene has CDR1 MNHNS and CDR2 SASEGT. This CDR3 has 16 amino acids. The CDR3 sequence: CASSEQPGTTNEKLFF. For the CDR3, the DNA is TGTGCCAGCAGTGAACAACCGGGGACGACTAATGAAAAACTGTTTTTT.

This clone came up a few times. V usage is TRBV23-1 and J usage is TRBJ2-1, with 9 bases identical to TRBD2. TRBV23-1 is an open reading frame, and its role is uncertain. CDR3 length equals 19 residues. Trimming at V came to 2 bases and at J to 0 bases, leaving 11 bases not matched to a gene. CDR3 DNA sequence: TGCGCCAGCAGTCAAGCCCCGAGACTAGCGGAGAGCTCCTACAATGAGCAGTTCTTC. Protein: CASSQAPRLAESSYNEQFF.

This chain connects TRBV2 to TRBJ1-3; unclear D gene. The V end was cut by 7 bases, the J end by 0 bases, with 4 bases between. CDR1 SNHLY and CDR2 FYNNEI come from the germline V gene. The CDR3 contains 12 residues. In nucleotides, the CDR3 is TGTGCCAGCACGATCTCTGGAAACACCATATATTTT. Encoded protein: CASTISGNTIYF.

The chain joins TRBV29-1 to TRBJ2-5; 7 bases line up with TRBD1. From germline, CDR1 is SQVTM and CDR2 ANQGSEA. The CDR3 runs 15 residues. After removal of 0 bases from V and 2 bases from J, the junction contained 6 bases not matched to a gene. The DNA for the CDR3 is TGCAGCGTTGAAGATTCCGGGACAGTACAAGAGACCCAGTACTTC. Translation gives CSVEDSGTVQETQYF. Filled out from reference TRBV29-1 and TRBJ2-5, the complete variable domain reads SAVISQKPSRDICQRGTSLTIQCQVDSQVTMMFWYRQQPGQSLTLIATANQGSEATYESGFVIDKFPISRPNLTFSTLTVSNMSPEDSSIYLCSVEDSGTVQETQYFGPGTRLLVL.

The V call is TRBV15, the J call TRBJ1-5; no clear D gene. The V end was cut by 3 bases, the J end by 8 bases, with 14 bases between. Germline CDR1 is LNHNV and CDR2 is YYDKDF (reference sequence). This CDR3 is built from 14 residues. CDR3 protein: CATSREGIGEPQHF. CDR3 DNA sequence: TGTGCCACCAGCAGGGAAGGGATTGGAGAGCCCCAGCATTTT.

This clone was seen repeatedly, ten times or more. V gene TRBV11-2 combines with J gene TRBJ2-7, with 8 bases aligning to TRBD1. The ends lost 3 bases at V and 4 bases at J; junction bases unmatched: 8. CDR3 length equals 15 residues. CDR1 is SGHAT and CDR2 is FQNNGV in the germline V gene. This CDR3 reads CASSLTGQDPYEQYF. CDR3 DNA: TGTGCCAGCAGCTTGACGGGACAGGATCCTTACGAGCAGTACTTC.

This sequence joins TRBV4-1 and TRBJ1-1; tentative D call: TRBD1 (5 bases). This CDR3 region has 14 residues. CDR1 MGHRA and CDR2 YSYEKL come from the germline V gene. With 3 bases removed from V and 4 bases from J, the gap between germline ends came to 12 bases. The DNA for the CDR3 is TGCGCCAGCAGCCAGGGACGGAGGCCCACTGAAGCTTTCTTT. Protein: CASSQGRRPTEAFF.

The chain carries TRBV5-4 and TRBJ2-2; perhaps TRBD2 as D (6 bases). There are 14 residues in the CDR3. Per the germline V gene, CDR1 is SGHNT and CDR2 is YYREEE (reference sequence). V dropped 0 bases and J dropped 5 bases, with 8 bases sitting between them. CDR3 bases: TGTGCCAGCAGCTTGGCTGGAGGGACCGGGGAGCTGTTTTTT. It is translated as CASSLAGGTGELFF. The whole variable domain, filled in from reference TRBV5-4 and TRBJ2-2, reads ETGVTQSPTHLIKTRGQQVTLRCSSQSGHNTVSWYQQALGQGPQFIFQYYREEENGRGNFPPRFSGLQFPNYSSELNVNALELDDSALYLCASSLAGGTGELFFGEGSRLTVL.

The V gene is TRBV7-3, the J gene TRBJ2-1; D is perhaps TRBD1 or TRBD2 (6 bases each). CDR3 length equals 16 residues. V dropped 3 bases and J dropped 2 bases, with 14 bases sitting between them. CDR1 SGHTA and CDR2 FQGTGA come from the germline V gene. CDR3 bases: TGTGCCAGCAGCTTGAGTGGCGGGGACACCTACAATGAGCAGTTCTTC. Encoded protein: CASSLSGGDTYNEQFF.

This clone showed up just a few times. This sequence joins TRBV19 and TRBJ2-2, with a weak D call TRBD2 (6 bases). The V gene's germline CDR1 is LNHDA and CDR2 SQIVND (reference sequence). CDR3 length equals 15 residues. Between the trimmed V and J ends, which lost 3 bases and 6 bases, there was a span of 14 bases. The CDR3 loop reads CASSIFAGFPGELFF. The CDR3 DNA sequence: TGTGCCAGTAGTATTTTTGCGGGGTTCCCCGGGGAGCTGTTTTTT. The full variable domain, completed using reference TRBV19 and TRBJ2-2, is DGGITQSPKYLFRKEGQNVTLSCEQNLNHDAMYWYRQDPGQGLRLIYYSQIVNDFQKGDIAEGYSVSREKKESFPLTVTSAQKNPTAFYLCASSIFAGFPGELFFGEGSRLTVL.

This chain links TRBV7-2 with TRBJ2-5; 9 bases map to TRBD2. The CDR3 is made up of 14 amino acids. V lost 6 bases to trimming and J lost 5 bases; unmatched junction nucleotides: 7. Germline V CDR1 and CDR2: SGHTA, FQGNSA. The CDR3 region has the DNA TGTGCCAGCAGATCCGGACTAGCGAGGGAGACCCAGTACTTC. Translating gives CASRSGLARETQYF.

The gene calls are TRBV28 and TRBJ1-4; D is undetermined. This CDR3 contains 14 residues. CDR1 is MDHEN and CDR2 is SYDVKM in the germline V gene. The V end lost 2 bases, the J end lost 2 bases, and 6 bases lay between the germline ends. CDR3: CASSLTGTNEKLFF. Here the CDR3 DNA reads TGTGCCAGCAGTTTAACCGGGACTAATGAAAAACTGTTTTTT.

This sequence joins TRBV19 and TRBJ1-2; 7 bases agree with TRBD1. The CDR3 contains 14 residues. Germline values: CDR1 LNHDA, CDR2 SQIVND (reference sequence). J gave up 4 bases and V 5 bases, and 7 bases lay outside the gene matches. CDR3 coding DNA: TGTGCCAGTAGTTCCCTGACAGGGTCCTATGGCTACACCTTC. This encodes CASSSLTGSYGYTF.

The rearrangement joins TRBV25-1 to TRBJ1-1; D uncertain. The V end was cut by 2 bases, the J end by 3 bases, with 13 bases between. The CDR3 runs to 15 residues. Germline CDR1 is MGHDK and CDR2 is SYGVNS. CDR3 sequence: CASSEQTALDTEAFF. The DNA for the CDR3 is TGTGCCAGCAGTGAACAGACTGCATTGGACACTGAAGCTTTCTTT.

The gene calls are TRBV9 and TRBJ2-2; D is possibly TRBD1 (5 bases). Per germline, CDR1 SGDLS and CDR2 YYNGEE. This CDR3 comprises 13 residues. The V end lost 4 bases, the J end lost 6 bases, and 10 bases lay between the germline ends. CDR3 loop: CASSTRVAGELFF. CDR3 nucleotides: TGTGCCAGCAGCACCAGGGTGGCCGGGGAGCTGTTTTTT.

The chain employs TRBV18 and TRBJ2-7, with D maybe TRBD2 (6 bases). The V gene's germline CDR1 is KGHSH and CDR2 LQKENI. V was shortened by 3 bases and J by 3 bases, with 15 bases between the two germline ends. The length of the CDR3 is 15 residues. CDR3 bases: TGTGCCAGCTCACCGAAACCAGCGGGTGACTACGAGCAGTACTTC. Amino acids: CASSPKPAGDYEQYF.

The chain is built from TRBV27 and TRBJ2-7, with 10 positions matching TRBD2. The germline gives CDR1 MNHEY, CDR2 SMNVEV (reference sequence). This CDR3 spans 16 amino acids. V lost 8 bases, J lost 7 bases, and 17 bases stayed unmatched. The CDR3 reads CASGFWGLAGVGEQYF. For the CDR3, the DNA is TGTGCCAGCGGATTCTGGGGGCTAGCGGGAGTGGGTGAGCAGTACTTC.

V is TRBV7-8 and J is TRBJ2-7; TRBD2 might be the D (6 bases). With 5 bases removed from V and 3 bases from J, the gap between germline ends came to 17 bases. This CDR3 region has 15 residues. Germline assignment: CDR1 SGHVS and CDR2 FQNEAQ. The CDR3 is CASSPPGGGIYEQYF. For the CDR3, the DNA is TGTGCCAGCAGCCCCCCCGGGGGAGGCATCTACGAGCAGTACTTC.

This clone was observed a few times. This sequence joins TRBV7-2 and TRBJ2-1; D perhaps matches TRBD1 (6 bases). The germline V gene has CDR1 SGHTA and CDR2 FQGNSA. The germline V and J ends were trimmed by 2 bases and 6 bases, with 14 bases remaining between them. CDR3 size: 15 residues. CDR3 in amino acids: CASSLSPGTRNEQFF. The CDR3 nucleotides are TGTGCCAGCAGCTTAAGTCCCGGGACACGCAATGAGCAGTTCTTC. Looking up the rest from reference TRBV7-2 and TRBJ2-1 gives the full variable domain: GAGVSQSPSNKVTEKGKDVELRCDPISGHTALYWYRQSLGQGLEFLIYFQGNSAPDKSGLPSDRFSAERTGGSVSTLTIQRTQQEDSAVYLCASSLSPGTRNEQFFGPGTRLTVL.